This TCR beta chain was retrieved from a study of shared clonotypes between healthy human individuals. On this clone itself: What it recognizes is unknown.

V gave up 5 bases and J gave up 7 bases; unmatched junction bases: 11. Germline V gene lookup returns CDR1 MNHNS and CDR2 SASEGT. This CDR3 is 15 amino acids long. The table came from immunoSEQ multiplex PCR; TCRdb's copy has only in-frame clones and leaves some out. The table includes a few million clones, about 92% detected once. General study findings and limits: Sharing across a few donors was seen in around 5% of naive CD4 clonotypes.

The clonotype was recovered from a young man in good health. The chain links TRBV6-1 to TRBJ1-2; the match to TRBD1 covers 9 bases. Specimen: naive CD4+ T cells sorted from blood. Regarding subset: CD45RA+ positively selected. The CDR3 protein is CASSNLDRGGIGYTF. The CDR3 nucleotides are TGTGCCAGCAGTAACCTTGACAGGGGGGGGATTGGCTACACCTTC.